This T cell receptor (beta chain) is drawn from a study of blood T cell repertoires in COVID-19. Here immunoSEQ multiplex PCR was the method, and the copy in TCRdb shows in-frame clones only, minus some. The sample contains about 130,000 clones, roughly 84% of which appear only once. Material for sequencing was peripheral blood. The receptor comes from a human donor in a cohort sampled during active COVID-19.

The CDR3 nucleotides read TGTGCCAGCAGCCAAGGGGCAGGGGCCGGCTATGGCTACACCTTC. Translation gives CASSQGAGAGYGYTF. The chain carries TRBV7-2 and TRBJ1-2, with D perhaps TRBD1 (6 bases). The ends were cut back, 5 bases at V and 4 bases at J, with 17 bases in the middle. The germline CDR1 and CDR2 sequences are SGHTA and FQGNSA. The CDR3 consists of 15 residues.